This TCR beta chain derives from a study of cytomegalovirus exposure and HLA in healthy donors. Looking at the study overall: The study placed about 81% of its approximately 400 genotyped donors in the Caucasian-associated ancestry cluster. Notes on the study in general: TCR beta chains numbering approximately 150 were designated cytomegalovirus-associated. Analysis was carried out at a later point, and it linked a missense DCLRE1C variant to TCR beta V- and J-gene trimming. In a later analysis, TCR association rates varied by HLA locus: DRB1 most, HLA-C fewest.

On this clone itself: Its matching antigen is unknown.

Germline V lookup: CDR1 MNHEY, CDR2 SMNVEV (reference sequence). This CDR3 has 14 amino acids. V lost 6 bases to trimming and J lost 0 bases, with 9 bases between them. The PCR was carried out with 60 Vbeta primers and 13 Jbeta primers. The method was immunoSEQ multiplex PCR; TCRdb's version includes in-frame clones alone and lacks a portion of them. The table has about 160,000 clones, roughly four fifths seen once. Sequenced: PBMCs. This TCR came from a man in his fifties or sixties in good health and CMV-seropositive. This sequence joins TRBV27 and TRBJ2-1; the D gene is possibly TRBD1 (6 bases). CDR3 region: CASRLGASYNEQFF. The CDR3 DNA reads TGTGCCAGCAGATTGGGGGCCTCCTACAATGAGCAGTTCTTC.